Reported below is one TCR beta chain. As yet, its antigen is unknown. Using immunoSEQ multiplex PCR, the repertoire was profiled, and TCRdb retains in-frame clones only, with some absent. Of fewer than 2.5 million clones detected, approximately 93% appear once; the ten largest clones hold more than 0.35%. This sample was included in a study of shared clonotypes between healthy human individuals. V was clipped by 6 bases and J by 3 bases, with 17 bases between them. Germline values: CDR1 MDHEN, CDR2 SYDVKM. The CDR3 runs 15 residues. Broader study findings: Larger estimated richness was generally recorded for naive subsets relative to memory subsets.

Input material: naive CD4+ T cells from PBMCs. The subset was: CD45RA+ positively selected. This clonotype was sampled from a man aged 18 to 29 in good health. Some clones in this sample may be carry-over from other donors' samples. The J gene is TRBJ1-2, the V gene TRBV28; weak D call: TRBD1 (6 bases). The DNA for the CDR3 is TGTGCCAGCAGCCCCGACGACAGGCCTTACTATGGCTACACCTTC. Translated: CASSPDDRPYYGYTF.